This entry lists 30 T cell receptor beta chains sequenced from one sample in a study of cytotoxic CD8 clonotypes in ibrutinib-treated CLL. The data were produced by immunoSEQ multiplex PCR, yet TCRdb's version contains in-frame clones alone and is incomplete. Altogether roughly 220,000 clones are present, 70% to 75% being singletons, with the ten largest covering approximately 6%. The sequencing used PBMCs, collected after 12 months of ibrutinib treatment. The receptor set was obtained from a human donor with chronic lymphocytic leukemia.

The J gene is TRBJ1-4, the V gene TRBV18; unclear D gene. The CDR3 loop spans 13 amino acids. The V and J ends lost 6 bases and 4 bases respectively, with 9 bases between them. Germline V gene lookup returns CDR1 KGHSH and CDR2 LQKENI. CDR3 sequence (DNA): TGTGCCAGCTCGGCCGGGGTTAATGAAAAACTGTTTTTT. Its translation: CASSAGVNEKLFF.

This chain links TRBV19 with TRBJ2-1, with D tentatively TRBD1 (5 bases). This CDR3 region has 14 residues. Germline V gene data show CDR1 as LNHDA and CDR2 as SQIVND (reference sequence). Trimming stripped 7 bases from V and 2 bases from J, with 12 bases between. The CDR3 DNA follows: TGTGCCAGTACCCTAACAGGCGCCTACAATGAGCAGTTCTTC. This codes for CASTLTGAYNEQFF.

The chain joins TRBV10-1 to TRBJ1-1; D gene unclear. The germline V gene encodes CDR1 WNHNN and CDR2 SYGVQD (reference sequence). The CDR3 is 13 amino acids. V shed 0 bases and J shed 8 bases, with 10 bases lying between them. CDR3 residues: CASSESFRGEAFF. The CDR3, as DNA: TGCGCCAGCAGTGAGTCGTTCCGCGGAGAAGCTTTCTTT.

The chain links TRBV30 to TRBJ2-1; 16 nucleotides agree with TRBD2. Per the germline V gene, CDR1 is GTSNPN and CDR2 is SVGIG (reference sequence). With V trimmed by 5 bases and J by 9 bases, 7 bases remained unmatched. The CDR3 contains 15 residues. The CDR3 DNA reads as TGTGCCTGGGGAGGGACTAGCGGGAGGGCGGGTGAGCAGTTCTTC. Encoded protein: CAWGGTSGRAGEQFF.

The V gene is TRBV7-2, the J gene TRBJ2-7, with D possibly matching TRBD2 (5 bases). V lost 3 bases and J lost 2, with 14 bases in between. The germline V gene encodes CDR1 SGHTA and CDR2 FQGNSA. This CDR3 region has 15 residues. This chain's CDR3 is CASSFPGGPAYEQYF. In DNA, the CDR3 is TGTGCCAGCAGCTTCCCGGGCGGGCCCGCCTACGAGCAGTACTTC.

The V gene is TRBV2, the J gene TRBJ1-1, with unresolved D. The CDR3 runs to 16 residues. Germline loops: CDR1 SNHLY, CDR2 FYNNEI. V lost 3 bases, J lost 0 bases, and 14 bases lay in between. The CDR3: CASSERAVLMNTEAFF. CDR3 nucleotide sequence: TGTGCCAGCAGTGAGCGGGCAGTTCTCATGAACACTGAAGCTTTCTTT.

As DNA, the CDR3 is TGTGCCAGCAGTTCAGGTCTGGTCCCAGATACGCAGTATTTT. This translates into CASSSGLVPDTQYF. V usage is TRBV27 and J usage is TRBJ2-3; no reliable D call. The V end lost 4 bases, the J end lost 4 bases, and 12 bases lay between the germline ends. The CDR3 loop spans 14 amino acids. The germline gives CDR1 MNHEY, CDR2 SMNVEV (reference sequence).

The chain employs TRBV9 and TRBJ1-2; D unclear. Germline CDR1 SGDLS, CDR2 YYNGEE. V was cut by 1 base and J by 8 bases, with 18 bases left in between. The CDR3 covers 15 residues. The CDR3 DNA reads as TGTGCCAGCAGCGTAACAAGGGATAGGTATGGGGGCTACACCTTC. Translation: CASSVTRDRYGGYTF.

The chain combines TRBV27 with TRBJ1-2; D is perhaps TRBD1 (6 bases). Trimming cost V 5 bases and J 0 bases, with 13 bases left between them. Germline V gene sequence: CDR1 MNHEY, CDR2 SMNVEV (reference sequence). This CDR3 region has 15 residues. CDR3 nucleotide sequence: TGTGCCAGCAGTCCGGACAGACTTGCTAACTATGGCTACACCTTC. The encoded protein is CASSPDRLANYGYTF.

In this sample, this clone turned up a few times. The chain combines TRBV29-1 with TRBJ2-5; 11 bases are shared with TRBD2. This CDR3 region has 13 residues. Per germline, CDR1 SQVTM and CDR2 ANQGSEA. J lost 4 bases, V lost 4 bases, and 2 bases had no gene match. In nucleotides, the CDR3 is TGCAGCGTTGTAGCGGGAGGGCCAGAGACCCAGTACTTC. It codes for CSVVAGGPETQYF.

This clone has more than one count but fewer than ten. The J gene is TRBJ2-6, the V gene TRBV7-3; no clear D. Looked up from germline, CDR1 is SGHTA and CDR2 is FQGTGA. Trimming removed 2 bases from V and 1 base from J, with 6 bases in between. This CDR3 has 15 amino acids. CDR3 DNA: TGTGCCAGCAGCTTAGTAGGGTCTGGGGCCAACGTCCTGACTTTC. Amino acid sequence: CASSLVGSGANVLTF.

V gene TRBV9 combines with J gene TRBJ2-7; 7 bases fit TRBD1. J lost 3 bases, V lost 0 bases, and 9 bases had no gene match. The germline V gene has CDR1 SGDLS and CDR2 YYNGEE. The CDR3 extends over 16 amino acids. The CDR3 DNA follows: TGTGCCAGCAGCGTAGGATCAGGGGGTTTGGTCTACGAGCAGTACTTC. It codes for CASSVGSGGLVYEQYF.

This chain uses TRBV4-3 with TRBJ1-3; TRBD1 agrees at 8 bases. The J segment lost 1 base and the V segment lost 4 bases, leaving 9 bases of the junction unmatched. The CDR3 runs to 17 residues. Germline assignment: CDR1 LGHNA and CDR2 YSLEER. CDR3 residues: CASSPTVTGVSGNTIYF. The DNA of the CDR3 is TGCGCCAGCAGCCCTACGGTGACAGGGGTATCTGGAAACACCATATATTTT.

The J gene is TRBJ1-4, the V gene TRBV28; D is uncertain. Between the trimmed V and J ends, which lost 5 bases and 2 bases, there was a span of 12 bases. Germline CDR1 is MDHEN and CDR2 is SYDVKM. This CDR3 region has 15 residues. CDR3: CASSPHAGTNEKLFF. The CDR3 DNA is TGTGCCAGCAGTCCCCATGCGGGGACTAATGAAAAACTGTTTTTT.

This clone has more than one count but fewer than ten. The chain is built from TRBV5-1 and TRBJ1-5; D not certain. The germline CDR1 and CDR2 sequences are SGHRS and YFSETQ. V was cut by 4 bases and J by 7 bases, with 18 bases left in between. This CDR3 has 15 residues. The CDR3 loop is CASSSQGGEGQPQHF. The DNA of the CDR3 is TGCGCCAGCAGCAGCCAAGGAGGTGAGGGCCAGCCCCAGCATTTT.

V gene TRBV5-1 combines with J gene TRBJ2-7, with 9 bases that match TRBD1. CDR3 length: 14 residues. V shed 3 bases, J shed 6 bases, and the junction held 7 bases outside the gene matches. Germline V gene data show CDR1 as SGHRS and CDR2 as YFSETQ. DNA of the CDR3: TGCGCCAGCAGCTCTCGGGACAGGGACGGCGAGCAGTACTTC. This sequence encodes CASSSRDRDGEQYF. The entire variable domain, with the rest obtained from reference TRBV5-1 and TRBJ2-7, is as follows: KAGVTQTPRYLIKTRGQQVTLSCSPISGHRSVSWYQQTPGQGLQFLFEYFSETQRNKGNFPGRFSGRQFSNSRSEMNVSTLELGDSALYLCASSSRDRDGEQYFGPGTRLTVT.

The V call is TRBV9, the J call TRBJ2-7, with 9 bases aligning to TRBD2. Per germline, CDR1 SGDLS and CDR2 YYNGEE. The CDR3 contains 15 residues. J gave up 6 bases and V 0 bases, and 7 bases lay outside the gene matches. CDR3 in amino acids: CASSVGKAGGIEQYF. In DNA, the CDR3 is TGTGCCAGCAGCGTAGGGAAAGCGGGAGGTATCGAGCAGTACTTC.

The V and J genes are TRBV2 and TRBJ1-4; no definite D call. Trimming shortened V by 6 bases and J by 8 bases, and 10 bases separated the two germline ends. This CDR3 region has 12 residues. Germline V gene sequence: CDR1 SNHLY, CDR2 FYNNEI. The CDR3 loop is CASRRVGEKLFF. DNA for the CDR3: TGTGCCAGCAGAAGGGTGGGGGAAAAACTGTTTTTT.

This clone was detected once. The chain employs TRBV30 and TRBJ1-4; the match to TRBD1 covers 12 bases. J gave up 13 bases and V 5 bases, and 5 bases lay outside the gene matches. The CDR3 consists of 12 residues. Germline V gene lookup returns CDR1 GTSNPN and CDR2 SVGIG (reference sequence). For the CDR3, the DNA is TGTGCCTGGGCCGGGACAGGGGGCCCACTGTTTTTT. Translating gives CAWAGTGGPLFF.

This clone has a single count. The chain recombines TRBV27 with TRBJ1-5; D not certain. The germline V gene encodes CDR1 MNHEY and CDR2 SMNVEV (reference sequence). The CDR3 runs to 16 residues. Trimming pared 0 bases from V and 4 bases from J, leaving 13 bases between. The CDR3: CASSLSYSTTNQPQHF. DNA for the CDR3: TGTGCCAGCAGTTTATCTTACAGCACAACAAATCAGCCCCAGCATTTT.

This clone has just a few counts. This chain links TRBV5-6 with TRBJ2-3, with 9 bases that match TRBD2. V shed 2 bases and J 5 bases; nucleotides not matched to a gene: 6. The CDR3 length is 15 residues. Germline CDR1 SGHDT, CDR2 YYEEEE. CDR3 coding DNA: TGTGCCAGCAGCTTAAGTGCGGGAGGGGTAGATACGCAGTATTTT. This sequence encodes CASSLSAGGVDTQYF.

The DNA for the CDR3 is TGTGCCAGTAAGGGCGGGAGGGGGGCACAGGAGCAGTTCTTC. This sequence encodes CASKGGRGAQEQFF. This sequence joins TRBV6-1 and TRBJ2-1; 9 positions agree with TRBD2. Looked up from germline, CDR1 is MNHNS and CDR2 is SASEGT. V lost 9 bases and J lost 10; bases outside the gene matches: 13. The CDR3 spans 14 residues.

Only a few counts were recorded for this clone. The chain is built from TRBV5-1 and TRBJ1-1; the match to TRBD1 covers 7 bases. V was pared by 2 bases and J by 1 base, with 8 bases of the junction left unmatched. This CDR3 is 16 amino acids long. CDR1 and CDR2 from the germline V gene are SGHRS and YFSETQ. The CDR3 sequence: CASSLDRVGANTEAFF. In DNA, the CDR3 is TGCGCCAGCAGCTTAGACAGGGTCGGAGCGAACACTGAAGCTTTCTTT.

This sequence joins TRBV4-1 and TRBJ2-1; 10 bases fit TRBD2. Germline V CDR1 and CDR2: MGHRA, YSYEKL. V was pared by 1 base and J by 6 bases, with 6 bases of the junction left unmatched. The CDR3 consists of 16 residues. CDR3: CASSQGASGGLNEQFF. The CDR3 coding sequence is TGCGCCAGCAGCCAAGGGGCTAGCGGGGGACTCAATGAGCAGTTCTTC.

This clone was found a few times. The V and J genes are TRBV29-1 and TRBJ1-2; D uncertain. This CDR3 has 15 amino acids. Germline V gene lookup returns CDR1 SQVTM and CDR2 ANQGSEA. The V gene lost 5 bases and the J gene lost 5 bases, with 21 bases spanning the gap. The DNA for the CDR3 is TGCAGCGTTACTCTCGAAACTGAGCGTCTATATGGCTACACCTTC. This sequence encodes CSVTLETERLYGYTF.

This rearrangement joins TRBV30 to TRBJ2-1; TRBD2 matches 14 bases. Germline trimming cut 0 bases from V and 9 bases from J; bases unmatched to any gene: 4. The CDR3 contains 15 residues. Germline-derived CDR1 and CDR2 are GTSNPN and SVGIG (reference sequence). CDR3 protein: CAWSVRLAGGSEQFF. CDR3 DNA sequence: TGTGCCTGGAGTGTACGACTAGCGGGGGGGAGTGAGCAGTTCTTC.

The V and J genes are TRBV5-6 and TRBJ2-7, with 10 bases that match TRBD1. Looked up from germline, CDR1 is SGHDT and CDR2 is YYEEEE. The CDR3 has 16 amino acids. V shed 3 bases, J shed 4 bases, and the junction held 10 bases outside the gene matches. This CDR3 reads CASSWGGTGVSYEQYF. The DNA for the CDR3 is TGTGCCAGCAGCTGGGGTGGGACAGGGGTTTCGTACGAGCAGTACTTC.

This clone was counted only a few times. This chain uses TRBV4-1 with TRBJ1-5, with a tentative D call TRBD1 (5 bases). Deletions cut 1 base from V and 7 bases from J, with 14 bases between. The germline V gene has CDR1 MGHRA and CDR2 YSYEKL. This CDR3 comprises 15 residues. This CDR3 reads CASSQASSGYQPQHF. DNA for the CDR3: TGCGCCAGCAGCCAAGCATCGTCAGGGTACCAGCCCCAGCATTTT.

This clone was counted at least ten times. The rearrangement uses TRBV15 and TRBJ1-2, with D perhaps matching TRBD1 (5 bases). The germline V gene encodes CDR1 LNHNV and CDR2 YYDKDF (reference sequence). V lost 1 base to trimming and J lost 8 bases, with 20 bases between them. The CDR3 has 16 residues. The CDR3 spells CATSRGRDLKGQGYTF. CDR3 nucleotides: TGTGCCACCAGCAGAGGTCGGGACCTAAAAGGCCAGGGCTACACCTTC. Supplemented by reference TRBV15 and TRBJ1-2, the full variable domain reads DAMVIQNPRYQVTQFGKPVTLSCSQTLNHNVMYWYQQKSSQAPKLLFHYYDKDFNNEADTPDNFQSRRPNTSFCFLDIRSPGLGDTAMYLCATSRGRDLKGQGYTFGSGTRLTVV.

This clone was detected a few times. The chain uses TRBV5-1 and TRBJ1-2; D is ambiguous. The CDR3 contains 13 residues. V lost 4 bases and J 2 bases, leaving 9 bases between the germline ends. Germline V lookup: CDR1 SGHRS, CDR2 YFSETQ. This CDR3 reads CASSRAGNYGYTF. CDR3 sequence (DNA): TGCGCCAGCAGCCGCGCGGGGAACTATGGCTACACCTTC.